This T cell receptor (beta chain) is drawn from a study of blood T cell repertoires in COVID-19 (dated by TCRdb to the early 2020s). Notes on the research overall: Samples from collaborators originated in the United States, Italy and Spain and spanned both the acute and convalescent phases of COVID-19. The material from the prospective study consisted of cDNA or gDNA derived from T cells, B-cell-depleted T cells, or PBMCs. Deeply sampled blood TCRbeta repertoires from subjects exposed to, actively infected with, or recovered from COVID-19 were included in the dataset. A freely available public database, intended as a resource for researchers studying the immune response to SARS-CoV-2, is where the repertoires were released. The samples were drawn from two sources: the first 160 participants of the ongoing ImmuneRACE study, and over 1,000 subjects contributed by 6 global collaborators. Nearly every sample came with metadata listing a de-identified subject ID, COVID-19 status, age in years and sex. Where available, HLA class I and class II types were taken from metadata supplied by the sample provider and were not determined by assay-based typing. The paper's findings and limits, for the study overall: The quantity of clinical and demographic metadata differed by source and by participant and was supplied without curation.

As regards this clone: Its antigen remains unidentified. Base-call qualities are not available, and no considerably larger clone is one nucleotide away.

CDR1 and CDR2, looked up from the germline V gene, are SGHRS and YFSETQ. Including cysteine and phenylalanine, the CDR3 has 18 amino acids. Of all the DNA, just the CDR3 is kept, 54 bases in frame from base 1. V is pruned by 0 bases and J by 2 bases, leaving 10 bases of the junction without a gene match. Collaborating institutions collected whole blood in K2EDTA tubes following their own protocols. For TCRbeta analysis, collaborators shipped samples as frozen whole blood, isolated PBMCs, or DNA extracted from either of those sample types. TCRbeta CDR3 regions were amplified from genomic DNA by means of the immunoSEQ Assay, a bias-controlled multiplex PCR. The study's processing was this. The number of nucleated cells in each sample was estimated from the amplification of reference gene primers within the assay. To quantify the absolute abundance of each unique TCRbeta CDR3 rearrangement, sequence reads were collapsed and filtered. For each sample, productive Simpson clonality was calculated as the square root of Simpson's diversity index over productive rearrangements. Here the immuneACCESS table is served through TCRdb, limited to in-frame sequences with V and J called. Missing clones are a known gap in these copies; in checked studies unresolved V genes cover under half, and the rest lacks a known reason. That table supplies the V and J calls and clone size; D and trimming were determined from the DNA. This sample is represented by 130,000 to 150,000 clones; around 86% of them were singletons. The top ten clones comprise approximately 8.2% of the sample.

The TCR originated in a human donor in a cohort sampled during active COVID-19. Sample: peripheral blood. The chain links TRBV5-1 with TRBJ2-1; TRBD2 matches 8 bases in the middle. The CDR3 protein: CASSLGVWGSGTYNEQFF. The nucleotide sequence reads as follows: TGCGCCAGCAGCTTGGGGGTTTGGGGTAGCGGGACCTACAATGAGCAGTTCTTC.